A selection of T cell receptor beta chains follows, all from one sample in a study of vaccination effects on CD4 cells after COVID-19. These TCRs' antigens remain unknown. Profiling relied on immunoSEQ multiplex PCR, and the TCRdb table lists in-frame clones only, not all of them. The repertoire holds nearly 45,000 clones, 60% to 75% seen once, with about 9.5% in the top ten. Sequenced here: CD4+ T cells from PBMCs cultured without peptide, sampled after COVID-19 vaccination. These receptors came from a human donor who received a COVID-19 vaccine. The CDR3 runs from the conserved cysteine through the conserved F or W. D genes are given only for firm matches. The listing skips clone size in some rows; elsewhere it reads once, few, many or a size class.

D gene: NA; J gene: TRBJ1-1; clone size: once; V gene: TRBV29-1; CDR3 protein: CSVFQRGGSTEAFF; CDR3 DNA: TGCAGCGTCTTTCAAAGGGGCGGGAGCACTGAAGCTTTCTTT
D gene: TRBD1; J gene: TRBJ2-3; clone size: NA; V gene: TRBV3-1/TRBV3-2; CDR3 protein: CASSQRGQGENTDTQYF; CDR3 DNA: TGTGCCAGCAGCCAAAGGGGGCAGGGGGAGAACACAGATACGCAGTATTTT
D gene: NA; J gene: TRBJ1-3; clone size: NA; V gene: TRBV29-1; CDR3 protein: CSVKEGNTIYF; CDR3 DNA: TGCAGCGTTAAAGAGGGGAACACCATATATTTT
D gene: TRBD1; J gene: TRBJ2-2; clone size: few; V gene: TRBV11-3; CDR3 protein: CASSLDHSGTGTPGELFF; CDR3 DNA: TGTGCCAGCAGCTTAGATCACTCCGGGACAGGGACGCCCGGGGAGCTGTTTTTT
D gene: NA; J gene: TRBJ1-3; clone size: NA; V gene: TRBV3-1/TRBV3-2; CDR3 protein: CASSRGGFAGAGNTIYF; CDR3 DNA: TGTGCCAGCAGCCGAGGAGGATTTGCAGGGGCCGGGAACACCATATATTTT
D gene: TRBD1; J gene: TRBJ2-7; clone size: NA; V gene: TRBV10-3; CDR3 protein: CAIRGTGTPYEQYF; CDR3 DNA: TGTGCCATCAGGGGGACAGGAACCCCCTACGAGCAGTACTTC
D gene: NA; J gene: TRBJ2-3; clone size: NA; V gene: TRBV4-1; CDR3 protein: CASSLWGSGTDTQYF; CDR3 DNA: TGCGCCAGCAGCCTTTGGGGGAGCGGCACAGATACGCAGTATTTT
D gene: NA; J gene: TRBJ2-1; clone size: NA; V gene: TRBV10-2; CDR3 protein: CASSESPGRHEQFF; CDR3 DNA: TGCGCCAGCAGTGAGTCGCCAGGCCGTCACGAGCAGTTCTTC
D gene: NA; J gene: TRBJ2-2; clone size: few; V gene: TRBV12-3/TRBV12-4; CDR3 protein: CASSPAGELFF; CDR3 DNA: TGTGCCAGCAGCCCGGCCGGGGAGCTGTTTTTT
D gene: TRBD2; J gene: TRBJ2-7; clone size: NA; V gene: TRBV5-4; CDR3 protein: CASSWGGINDEQYF; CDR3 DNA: TGTGCCAGCAGCTGGGGGGGTATTAACGACGAGCAGTACTTC
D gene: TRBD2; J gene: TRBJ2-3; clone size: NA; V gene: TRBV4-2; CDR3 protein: CASSQGLAGYTDTQYF; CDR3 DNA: TGTGCCAGCAGCCAAGGACTAGCGGGATACACAGATACGCAGTATTTT
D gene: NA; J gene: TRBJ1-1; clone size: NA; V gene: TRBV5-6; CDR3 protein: CASSLVGNMNTEAFF; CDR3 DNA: TGTGCCAGCAGCTTGGTGGGGAACATGAACACTGAAGCTTTCTTT
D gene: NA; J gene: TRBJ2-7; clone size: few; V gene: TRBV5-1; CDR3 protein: CASSLDRTAYEQYF; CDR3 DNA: TGCGCCAGCAGCTTGGACAGGACAGCCTACGAGCAGTACTTC
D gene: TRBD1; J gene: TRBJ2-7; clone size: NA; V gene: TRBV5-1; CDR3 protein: CASSFGTDYYEQYF; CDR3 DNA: TGCGCCAGCAGCTTTGGGACAGACTACTACGAGCAGTACTTC
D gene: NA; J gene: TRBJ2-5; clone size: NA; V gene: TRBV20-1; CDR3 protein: CSASKGETQYF; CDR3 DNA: TGCAGTGCGTCAAAGGGAGAGACCCAGTACTTC
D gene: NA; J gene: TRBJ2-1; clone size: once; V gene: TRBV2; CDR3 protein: CASIGGRFHEQFF; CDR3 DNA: TGTGCCAGCATCGGTGGTCGGTTCCATGAGCAGTTCTTC
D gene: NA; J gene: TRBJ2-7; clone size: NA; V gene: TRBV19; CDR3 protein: CASSIGYGQGGSDEQYF; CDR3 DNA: TGTGCCAGTAGTATCGGTTACGGACAAGGAGGTTCCGACGAGCAGTACTTC
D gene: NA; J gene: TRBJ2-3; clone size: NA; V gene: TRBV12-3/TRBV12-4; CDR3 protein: CASSRDGDTQYF; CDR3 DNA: TGTGCCAGCAGTCGGGACGGGGATACGCAGTATTTT
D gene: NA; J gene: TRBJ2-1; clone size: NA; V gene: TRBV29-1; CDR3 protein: CSVAGVSYNEQFF; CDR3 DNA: TGCAGCGTTGCGGGAGTATCCTACAATGAGCAGTTCTTC
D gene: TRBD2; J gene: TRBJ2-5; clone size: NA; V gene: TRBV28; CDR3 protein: CASSLTSGTSGRETQYF; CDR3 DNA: TGTGCCAGCAGTCTCACTTCCGGGACTAGCGGGAGAGAGACCCAGTACTTC